Below, 16 T cell receptor beta chains from the same sample are listed, as sequenced in a study of T cell responses to AZD1222 COVID-19 vaccine. Profiled with immunoSEQ multiplex PCR; TCRdb holds only in-frame clones, not every one. The profile shows 57,000 or so clones, 75% to 90% of them singletons. The source was peripheral blood, collected on day 0 of MenACWY control vaccination. The receptors shown here come from an adult in good health.

This chain links TRBV5-4 with TRBJ1-2, with D hard to call. Trimming removed 1 base at V and 3 bases at J, with 16 bases between. The CDR3 spans 16 residues. Looked up from germline, CDR1 is SGHNT and CDR2 is YYREEE (reference sequence). CDR3 amino acids: CASSLMGGPTDYGYTF. CDR3 DNA: TGTGCCAGCAGCTTGATGGGAGGTCCCACGGACTATGGCTACACCTTC. Based on the CDR3 plus reference TRBV5-4 and TRBJ1-2, the full variable domain is ETGVTQSPTHLIKTRGQQVTLRCSSQSGHNTVSWYQQALGQGPQFIFQYYREEENGRGNFPPRFSGLQFPNYSSELNVNALELDDSALYLCASSLMGGPTDYGYTFGSGTRLTVV.

The V call is TRBV19, the J call TRBJ1-1; the D is unclear. Trimming shortened V by 9 bases and J by 0 bases, and 14 bases separated the two germline ends. This CDR3 spans 14 amino acids. The germline gives CDR1 LNHDA, CDR2 SQIVND (reference sequence). The DNA for the CDR3 is TGTGCCAGCATCCTCGACGGGCTGAACACTGAAGCTTTCTTT. Its protein is CASILDGLNTEAFF.

The CDR3 DNA sequence: TGTGCCAGCAGCATCAGGGGGCTCAATGGCTACACCTTC. As protein: CASSIRGLNGYTF. The rearrangement uses TRBV7-8 and TRBJ1-2; 8 nucleotides match TRBD1. V lost 5 bases and J lost 6; bases outside the gene matches: 5. Per the germline V gene, CDR1 is SGHVS and CDR2 is FQNEAQ. The CDR3 has 13 amino acids.

The chain employs TRBV19 and TRBJ2-1, with 12 bases lining up with TRBD2. CDR1 LNHDA and CDR2 SQIVND come from the germline V gene (reference sequence). The J segment lost 6 bases and the V segment lost 4 bases, leaving 25 bases of the junction unmatched. The CDR3 length is 22 residues. The CDR3 DNA sequence: TGTGCCAGTAGTACCCTAGGGGCGGCTAGCGGGAGGGCCGAGGGGAGTGTCAATGAGCAGTTCTTC. Amino acid sequence: CASSTLGAASGRAEGSVNEQFF.

This rearrangement joins TRBV14 to TRBJ2-1; 14 nucleotides align to TRBD2. CDR1 and CDR2 (germline): SGHDN, FVKESK. The CDR3 covers 20 residues. Trimming cost V 0 bases and J 0 bases; bases outside gene matches: 7. The CDR3 loop reads CASSQDFRTSGRSSYNEQFF. In DNA, the CDR3 is TGTGCCAGCAGCCAAGATTTTCGGACTAGCGGGAGGAGCTCCTACAATGAGCAGTTCTTC.

This chain joins TRBV29-1 and TRBJ2-6, with D possibly matching TRBD2 (5 bases). Trimming took off 7 bases at V and 1 base at J, with 14 bases between the two ends. CDR3 length equals 15 residues. The germline CDR1 and CDR2 sequences are SQVTM and ANQGSEA. CDR3 DNA sequence: TGCAGCGCTATAAGGTGGACTTCTGGGGCCAACGTCCTGACTTTC. Encoded protein: CSAIRWTSGANVLTF.

V is TRBV2 and J is TRBJ2-7; TRBD1 might be the D (6 bases). The CDR3 length is 15 residues. Germline CDR1 reads SNHLY; CDR2 reads FYNNEI. Trimming cost V 6 bases and J 2 bases, with 17 bases left between them. This CDR3 reads CASRADSLSPYEQYF. The CDR3 bases are TGTGCCAGCAGGGCGGACAGCCTTTCCCCCTACGAGCAGTACTTC.

The rearrangement joins TRBV7-2 to TRBJ2-7; the D gene is possibly TRBD2 (7 bases). The germline V and J ends were trimmed by 4 bases and 2 bases, with 21 bases remaining between them. The CDR3 spans 17 residues. Per the germline V gene, CDR1 is SGHTA and CDR2 is FQGNSA. The CDR3 nucleotides read TGTGCCAGCAGCTCCACCTTGGGGGGGCGGGGCACCTACGAGCAGTACTTC. The encoded protein is CASSSTLGGRGTYEQYF. The complete variable domain, with remaining parts taken from reference TRBV7-2 and TRBJ2-7, reads GAGVSQSPSNKVTEKGKDVELRCDPISGHTALYWYRQSLGQGLEFLIYFQGNSAPDKSGLPSDRFSAERTGGSVSTLTIQRTQQEDSAVYLCASSSTLGGRGTYEQYFGPGTRLTVT.

The rearrangement uses TRBV27 and TRBJ1-4; TRBD1 matches 7 bases. The CDR3 spans 18 residues. With V trimmed by 5 bases and J by 1 base, 13 bases remained unmatched. CDR1 and CDR2 (germline): MNHEY, SMNVEV (reference sequence). In DNA form, the CDR3 reads TGTGCCAGCAGTACAGACAGGGCTTTGTGTTTAACTAATGAAAAACTGTTTTTT. Its translation: CASSTDRALCLTNEKLFF. Drawing the rest from reference TRBV27 and TRBJ1-4, the complete variable domain is EAQVTQNPRYLITVTGKKLTVTCSQNMNHEYMSWYRQDPGLGLRQIYYSMNVEVTDKGDVPEGYKVSRKEKRNFPLILESPSPNQTSLYFCASSTDRALCLTNEKLFFGSGTQLSVL.

This clone occurred once. V usage is TRBV6-5 and J usage is TRBJ2-3; D remains ambiguous. Germline lookup yields CDR1 MNHEY and CDR2 SVGAGI. This CDR3 spans 12 amino acids. V was clipped by 5 bases and J by 4 bases, with 7 bases between them. The CDR3, as DNA: TGTGCCAGCAGTCCGCCCGCAGATACGCAGTATTTT. Protein product: CASSPPADTQYF.

This chain links TRBV1 with TRBJ2-5; the D call of TRBD2 is as the table states it, not checked on the DNA. TRBV1 is deemed a pseudogene. The CDR3 covers 14 residues. The CDR3 reads CTSRERDLWETQYF. The CDR3 DNA reads as TGCACCAGCCGGGAGCGGGATTTATGGGAGACCCAGTACTTC.

The rearrangement joins TRBV6-2 or TRBV6-3 to TRBJ2-7; 7 bases align to TRBD1. The V gene end was trimmed by 0 bases and the J gene end by 2 bases; junction bases not matched to a gene: 4. CDR3 length: 15 amino acids. The germline CDR1 and CDR2 sequences are MNHEY and SVGEGT. The CDR3 sequence: CASSYSAGGTYEQYF. The CDR3 DNA reads as TGTGCCAGCAGTTACTCCGCAGGGGGAACCTACGAGCAGTACTTC.

The gene calls are TRBV7-2 and TRBJ1-6; TRBD1 aligns across 7 bases. V lost 6 bases and J lost 10; bases outside the gene matches: 12. CDR1 and CDR2 (germline): SGHTA, FQGNSA. CDR3 length: 15 residues. As DNA, the CDR3 is TGTGCCAGCAGACCCCAGACAGGGAGCCCGTCACCCCTCCACTTT. It yields the protein CASRPQTGSPSPLHF.

The chain is built from TRBV9 and TRBJ2-2; D gene unclear. The CDR3 totals 14 residues. V was trimmed by 0 bases and J by 0 bases, leaving 3 bases between them. CDR1 and CDR2 from the germline V gene are SGDLS and YYNGEE. The CDR3 nucleotides are TGTGCCAGCAGCGTAGCTACGAACACCGGGGAGCTGTTTTTT. As protein: CASSVATNTGELFF.

The V and J genes are TRBV7-2 and TRBJ2-7; possibly TRBD2 for D (5 bases). Trimming shortened V by 1 base and J by 2 bases, and 9 bases separated the two germline ends. The CDR3 loop spans 14 amino acids. CDR1 SGHTA and CDR2 FQGNSA come from the germline V gene. The CDR3 coding sequence is TGTGCCAGCAGCTTAGGCGGGCGGGCCTACGAGCAGTACTTC. Protein product: CASSLGGRAYEQYF.

In its sample, this clone was seen a few times. V usage is TRBV30 and J usage is TRBJ1-5; D remains unclear. The CDR3 is 13 amino acids. The V end lost 2 bases, the J end lost 5 bases, and 10 bases lay between the germline ends. CDR1 is GTSNPN, CDR2 SVGIG, per germline (reference sequence). CDR3 in amino acids: CAWSSGPHQPQHF. In DNA, the CDR3 is TGTGCCTGGAGTTCGGGCCCCCATCAGCCCCAGCATTTT.